These 28 T cell receptor beta chains were all obtained from the same sample, sequenced in a study of OX40 agonist ivuxolimab in advanced cancers. Sequencing used immunoSEQ multiplex PCR; TCRdb keeps in-frame clones, though not all of them. Among 13,000 or so clones listed, about 70% were seen once. The specimen was CD4+ or CD8+ T cells sorted from blood, collected in a trial of the OX40 agonist ivuxolimab. The receptor set was obtained from an adult with an advanced solid tumor such as melanoma, head and neck, liver or kidney cancer.

In the case of this clone: One end of the junction varies from germline; a read error may be responsible. The rearrangement links TRBV7-7 to TRBJ2-3; unclear D gene. Germline V gives CDR1 SSHAT, CDR2 FNYEAQ (reference sequence). This CDR3 is 15 amino acids long. CDR3 sequence: CASSLAPASTDTQYF. DNA for the CDR3: TGTGCTAGCAGCTTGGCTCCGGCAAGCACAGATACGCAGTATTTT.

The rearrangement links TRBV7-6 to TRBJ2-2; 8 bases are a match to TRBD2. CDR3 length equals 16 residues. CDR1 is SGHVS and CDR2 is FNYEAQ in the germline V gene. V gave up 0 bases and J gave up 2 bases; unmatched junction bases: 2. The CDR3 here is CASSLARGDNTGELFF. In DNA form, the CDR3 reads TGTGCCAGCAGCTTAGCGCGGGGGGATAACACCGGGGAGCTGTTTTTT.

The V gene is TRBV9, the J gene TRBJ2-3; D possibly uses TRBD1 or TRBD2 (6 bases each). Per germline, CDR1 SGDLS and CDR2 YYNGEE. V lost 4 bases to trimming and J lost 3 bases, with 18 bases between them. CDR3 length: 16 residues. CDR3 sequence: CASSLNRVEGTDTQYF. CDR3 DNA: TGTGCCAGCAGCTTAAACAGGGTGGAGGGGACAGATACGCAGTATTTT.

The chain is built from TRBV19 and TRBJ2-3, with no clear D. The CDR3 totals 14 residues. Between the trimmed V and J ends, which lost 1 base and 2 bases, there was a span of 7 bases. Germline CDR1 LNHDA, CDR2 SQIVND (reference sequence). The CDR3 DNA reads TGTGCCAGTAGTATAGTAATCCACACAGATACGCAGTATTTT. This translates into CASSIVIHTDTQYF.

CDR3 residues: CASSLTKGTYNEQFF. CDR3 nucleotide sequence: TGTGCCAGCAGCTTAACGAAGGGGACCTACAATGAGCAGTTCTTC. The rearrangement links TRBV7-3 to TRBJ2-1; D perhaps matches TRBD1 (5 bases). CDR3 length equals 15 residues. Deletions cut 0 bases from V and 2 bases from J, with 8 bases between. The germline V gene has CDR1 SGHTA and CDR2 FQGTGA.

The rearrangement links TRBV4-3 to TRBJ2-7; tentatively, D is TRBD1 or TRBD2 (6 bases each). V was trimmed by 3 bases and J by 4 bases, leaving 16 bases between them. CDR1 and CDR2 (germline): LGHNA, YSLEER. The length of the CDR3 is 15 residues. CDR3 protein: CASSQEGGWLYEQYF. Here the CDR3 DNA reads TGCGCCAGCAGCCAGGAGGGGGGATGGTTATACGAGCAGTACTTC.

The chain couples TRBV9 to TRBJ2-3; 7 positions agree with TRBD2. V lost 3 bases to trimming and J lost 6 bases; unmatched junction nucleotides: 7. Germline loops: CDR1 SGDLS, CDR2 YYNGEE. This CDR3 has 14 amino acids. For the CDR3, the DNA is TGTGCCAGCAGCGGGGACGGGGGGTCTGATACGCAGTATTTT. Its protein product is CASSGDGGSDTQYF. Supplemented by reference TRBV9 and TRBJ2-3, the full variable domain reads DSGVTQTPKHLITATGQRVTLRCSPRSGDLSVYWYQQSLDQGLQFLIQYYNGEERAKGNILERFSAQQFPDLHSELNLSSLELGDSALYFCASSGDGGSDTQYFGPGTRLTVL.

The chain combines TRBV15 with TRBJ2-3; 8 bases agree with TRBD1. This CDR3 is 13 amino acids long. Germline values: CDR1 LNHNV, CDR2 YYDKDF (reference sequence). V shed 8 bases, J shed 1 base, and the junction held 2 bases outside the gene matches. In DNA, the CDR3 is TGTGCCACCTCGGGACAGGGCACAGATACGCAGTATTTT. It encodes CATSGQGTDTQYF.

V and J are TRBV7-9 and TRBJ2-5; D may correspond to TRBD1 or TRBD2 (5 bases each). CDR3 length: 15 residues. The V and J ends lost 5 bases and 2 bases respectively, with 15 bases between them. CDR1 is SEHNR, CDR2 FQNEAQ, per germline (reference sequence). The chain's CDR3 is CASSALRGNQETQYF. Here the CDR3 DNA reads TGTGCCAGCAGCGCTTTGAGGGGAAATCAAGAGACCCAGTACTTC.

This chain connects TRBV9 to TRBJ2-3, with a weak D call TRBD2 (5 bases). V was clipped by 0 bases and J by 1 base, with 12 bases between them. The length of the CDR3 is 16 residues. From germline, CDR1 is SGDLS and CDR2 YYNGEE. The CDR3 bases are TGTGCCAGCAGCGTAGGGGTAGCGTCTGGCACAGATACGCAGTATTTT. It specifies CASSVGVASGTDTQYF.

The chain joins TRBV27 to TRBJ2-1, with 7 nucleotides matching TRBD2. V shed 4 bases, J shed 5 bases, and the junction held 5 bases outside the gene matches. Germline loops: CDR1 MNHEY, CDR2 SMNVEV (reference sequence). This CDR3 has 14 amino acids. CDR3 in amino acids: CASSYPGTNNEQFF. CDR3 DNA: TGTGCCAGCAGTTATCCCGGGACTAACAATGAGCAGTTCTTC.

In the case of this clone: Germline and junction disagree at one end, which may indicate a read error. The chain employs TRBV5-4 and TRBJ1-1; D is undetermined. This CDR3 has 15 amino acids. From germline, CDR1 is SGHNT and CDR2 YYREEE (reference sequence). The CDR3 spells CASSQDTDGNTEAFF. In DNA form, the CDR3 reads TGCGCCAGCAGCCAAGACACAGATGGGAACACTGAAGCTTTCTTT.

The chain is built from TRBV5-1 and TRBJ2-7, with 7 bases lining up with TRBD1. The ends lost 2 bases at V and 2 bases at J; junction bases unmatched: 4. CDR1 and CDR2 from the germline V gene are SGHRS and YFSETQ. CDR3 length equals 14 residues. The CDR3 protein is CASSLAGGTYEQYF. The CDR3 nucleotides are TGCGCCAGCAGCTTAGCAGGGGGTACCTACGAGCAGTACTTC.

The CDR3 is CASSVSWGGGELFF. The CDR3 nucleotides read TGTGCCAGCAGCGTTTCCTGGGGTGGCGGGGAGCTGTTTTTT. J is TRBJ2-2 and V is TRBV9, with unresolved D. Germline V lookup: CDR1 SGDLS, CDR2 YYNGEE. The V and J ends lost 2 bases and 7 bases respectively, with 12 bases between them. This CDR3 spans 14 amino acids.

This chain's CDR3 is CASSSAPAGDTEAFF. Written as DNA, the CDR3 is TGTGCCAGCAGCTCAGCCCCAGCAGGGGATACTGAAGCTTTCTTT. This rearrangement joins TRBV7-2 to TRBJ1-1; TRBD1 might be the D (6 bases). The V and J ends lost 4 bases and 5 bases respectively, with 17 bases between them. This CDR3 is 15 amino acids long. The germline CDR1 and CDR2 sequences are SGHTA and FQGNSA.

The table lists this clone with a count of one. The gene calls are TRBV4-3 and TRBJ2-1; 10 bases fit TRBD2. The germline V gene has CDR1 LGHNA and CDR2 YSLEER. V gave up 4 bases and J gave up 9 bases; unmatched junction bases: 6. This CDR3 has 14 amino acids. Here the CDR3 reads CASSPGLAAVEQFF. CDR3 DNA: TGCGCCAGCAGCCCTGGACTAGCGGCTGTTGAGCAGTTCTTC.

The gene calls are TRBV10-2 and TRBJ1-1, with TRBD1 matching over 7 bases. With 8 bases clipped from V and 1 base from J, the junction kept 4 bases outside the gene matches. CDR1 is WSHSY and CDR2 is SAAADI in the germline V gene. The CDR3 loop spans 13 amino acids. The CDR3 nucleotides are TGCGCCAGCGCTACAGGGGAGAACACTGAAGCTTTCTTT. Protein: CASATGENTEAFF.

The V gene is TRBV4-2, the J gene TRBJ1-5; D is unresolved. V was clipped by 0 bases and J by 4 bases, with 10 bases between them. Germline V gene lookup returns CDR1 LGHNA and CDR2 YNFKEQ. The CDR3 is 15 residues long. The CDR3 DNA is TGTGCCAGCAGCCAAGAAGGGTTGTCAAATCAGCCCCAGCATTTT. This sequence encodes CASSQEGLSNQPQHF.

This chain links TRBV27 with TRBJ2-7; D assignment may be TRBD1 or TRBD2 (5 bases each). Germline V gene sequence: CDR1 MNHEY, CDR2 SMNVEV (reference sequence). V was cut by 0 bases and J by 7 bases, with 13 bases left in between. The CDR3 spans 14 residues. CDR3: CASSLSRGQAEQYF. The CDR3 DNA follows: TGTGCCAGCAGTTTATCCCGGGGCCAGGCGGAGCAGTACTTC.

The chain joins TRBV7-9 to TRBJ1-4; D ambiguous. CDR3 length equals 14 residues. Deletions cut 2 bases from V and 5 bases from J, with 9 bases between. CDR1 and CDR2 (germline): SEHNR, FQNEAQ (reference sequence). The CDR3 sequence: CASSLPGPNEKLFF. The CDR3 DNA sequence: TGTGCCAGCAGCTTACCGGGTCCAAATGAAAAACTGTTTTTT.

The chain combines TRBV27 with TRBJ2-1, with 9 bases fitting TRBD2. The CDR3 covers 14 residues. Per germline, CDR1 MNHEY and CDR2 SMNVEV (reference sequence). The trim removed 7 bases at V and 3 bases at J, leaving 4 bases unmatched. The CDR3 reads CASMEAGGYNEQFF. The CDR3 DNA sequence: TGTGCCAGCATGGAAGCGGGGGGCTACAATGAGCAGTTCTTC.

The rearrangement uses TRBV4-3 and TRBJ2-5, with TRBD2 identical over 14 bases. CDR1 is LGHNA, CDR2 YSLEER, per germline. V lost 4 bases, J lost 3 bases, and 1 base stayed unmatched. The length of the CDR3 is 15 residues. As DNA, the CDR3 is TGCGCCAGCAGCCCGGGACTAGCGGGGGAAGAGACCCAGTACTTC. It specifies CASSPGLAGEETQYF.

The CDR3, as DNA: TGTGCCAGCAGCTCGGGACTAGCGGGGGGACTAGCCAAAAACATTCAGTACTTC. This sequence encodes CASSSGLAGGLAKNIQYF. The chain links TRBV5-4 to TRBJ2-4; 15 nucleotides match TRBD2. This CDR3 comprises 18 residues. In germline, CDR1 is SGHNT, CDR2 YYREEE (reference sequence). V lost 3 bases to trimming and J lost 0 bases; unmatched junction nucleotides: 4.

This chain joins TRBV9 and TRBJ1-6; D may be TRBD1 (6 bases). The V gene lost 4 bases and the J gene lost 8 bases, with 13 bases spanning the gap. The CDR3 covers 14 residues. The V gene's germline CDR1 is SGDLS and CDR2 YYNGEE. CDR3 amino acids: CASSFRTEDSPLHF. For the CDR3, the DNA is TGTGCCAGCAGCTTCCGGACAGAGGATTCACCCCTCCACTTT.

This clone was found once. The chain is built from TRBV5-1 and TRBJ2-1; the D is unclear. The ends were cut back, 1 base at V and 7 bases at J, with 6 bases in the middle. Germline assignment: CDR1 SGHRS and CDR2 YFSETQ. The CDR3 is 12 residues long. CDR3 coding DNA: TGCGCCAGCAGCTTGAGGGTGAATGAGCAGTTCTTC. Amino acids: CASSLRVNEQFF.

CDR3 DNA: TGTGCCAGCAGTTTAAGTCCAGGGAGCTCCTACAATGAGCAGTTCTTC. It encodes CASSLSPGSSYNEQFF. The chain recombines TRBV27 with TRBJ2-1; either TRBD1 or TRBD2 may supply D (5 bases each). The CDR3 loop spans 16 amino acids. The V end lost 2 bases, the J end lost 0 bases, and 11 bases lay between the germline ends. CDR1 and CDR2 (germline): MNHEY, SMNVEV (reference sequence).

This rearrangement joins TRBV25-1 to TRBJ1-4; D remains unclear. The CDR3 consists of 10 residues. Germline V gene lookup returns CDR1 MGHDK and CDR2 SYGVNS. V was cut by 7 bases and J by 8 bases, with 5 bases left in between. The CDR3 spells CASKGEKLFF. CDR3 DNA: TGTGCCAGCAAAGGAGAAAAACTGTTTTTT.

This clone showed up just a few times. V and J are TRBV6-5 and TRBJ1-2; D is unclear. In germline, CDR1 is MNHEY, CDR2 SVGAGI. This CDR3 comprises 15 residues. V was cut by 5 bases and J by 0 bases, with 13 bases left in between. The CDR3 region is CASSLTPGTNYGYTF. As DNA, the CDR3 is TGTGCCAGCAGTCTAACCCCGGGAACTAACTATGGCTACACCTTC.